The rows below give T cell receptor beta chains drawn from one sample of a study of PD-1 blockade in mismatch repair-deficient tumors. Sequenced by immunoSEQ multiplex PCR; TCRdb stores in-frame clones only, minus some. The table includes around 62,000 clones, 78% detected once. The sequencing here drew on peripheral blood, taken 2 weeks after starting pembrolizumab. These TCRs come from an adult with mismatch repair-deficient cancer. Each CDR3 is given with its conserved first and last residue.

V gene | CDR3 protein
TRBV5-4 | CASSLYPSGSYEQYF
TRBV6-1 | CASKPVTGGGLVQYF
TRBV11-2 | CASSLAGRLGGAETQYF
TRBV11-1 | CASSQIGLAGRNTGELFF
TRBV5-6 | CASSYGQPMNTEAFF
TRBV7-8 | CASSSRGAGYEQYF
TRBV9 | CASSVVVEGTNTGELFF
TRBV5-4 | CASSLVAGTVEYGYTF
TRBV5-5 | CASSLRLATDTQYF
TRBV19 | CASTYRREYNQPQHF
TRBV6-5 | CASSRTERVTDTQYF
TRBV18 | CASSPGGGETQYF
TRBV11-2 | CASSGGPNQPQHF
TRBV29-1 | CSVDSGNTGELFF
TRBV7-2 | CASSLAGGSSGNTIYF
TRBV16 | CASSRLNANTGELFF
TRBV5-5 | CASSLSPWHYF
TRBV28 | CASSFGQQSTGELFF
TRBV6-5 | CASSLQNTEAFF
TRBV6-1 | CASKKQGEGTETQYF
TRBV11-2 | CASSLEDRSSYEQYF
TRBV14 | CASSQEFSLTGANVLTF
TRBV6-1 | CASSAKRQPFTDTQYF
TRBV7-2 | CASSRSLGAYEQYF
TRBV27 | CASSKQGNGNQPQHF
TRBV5-4 | CASSRGVESGNTIYF
TRBV25-1 | CASSVWDRARGYTF
TRBV6-5 | CASRSGGLETQYF
TRBV5-1 | CASSPTGPWGTGELFF
TRBV7-8 | CASSLVGWGRTGAQHF
TRBV2 | CASIGLEQYF
TRBV9 | CASSGGQGLNTEAFF
TRBV10-3 | CAIRGQNTEAFF
TRBV15 | CATSRVVGLPGELFF
TRBV6-1 | CASSENGQHGYTF
TRBV10-1 | CASSLDRNTEAFF
TRBV2 | CASNRESRNIQYF
TRBV11-2 | CASSSGLAGDTQYF
TRBV18 | CASSPQKMNTEAFF
TRBV18 | CASHRDKSYEQYF
TRBV7-2 | CASSLIGGTAEGEQFF
TRBV6-5 | CASSYSRQGGNTIYF
TRBV11-2 | CASSFSEATEAFF
TRBV5-6 | CASSLSLANTGELFF
TRBV11-2 | CASSLESGQAGNTIYF
TRBV4-2 | CASSPGAGGGDEQYF